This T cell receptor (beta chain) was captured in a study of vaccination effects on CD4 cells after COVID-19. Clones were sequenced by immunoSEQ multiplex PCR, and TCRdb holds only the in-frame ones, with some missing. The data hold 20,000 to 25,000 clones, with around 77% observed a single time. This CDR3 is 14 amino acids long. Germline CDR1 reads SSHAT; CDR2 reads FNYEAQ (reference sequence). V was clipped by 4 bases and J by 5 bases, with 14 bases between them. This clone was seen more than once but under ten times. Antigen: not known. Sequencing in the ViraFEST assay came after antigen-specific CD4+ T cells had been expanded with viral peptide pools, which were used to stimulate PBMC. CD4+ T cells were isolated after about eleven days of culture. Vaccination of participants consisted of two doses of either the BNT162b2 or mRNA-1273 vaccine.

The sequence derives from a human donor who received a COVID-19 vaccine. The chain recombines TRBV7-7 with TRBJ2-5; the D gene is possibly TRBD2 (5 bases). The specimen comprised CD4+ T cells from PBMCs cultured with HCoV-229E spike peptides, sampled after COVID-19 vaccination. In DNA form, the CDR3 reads TGTGCCAGCAGCTCCCGGACTCACGGGGAGACCCAGTACTTC. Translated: CASSSRTHGETQYF. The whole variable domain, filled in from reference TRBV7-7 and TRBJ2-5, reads GAGVSQSPRYKVTKRGQDVTLRCDPISSHATLYWYQQALGQGPEFLTYFNYEAQPDKSGLPSDRFSAERPEGSISTLTIQRTEQRDSAMYRCASSSRTHGETQYFGPGTRLLVL.